This T cell receptor beta chain was sequenced for a study of sequential checkpoint blockade in melanoma. Unmatched junction bases numbered 3, after V lost 4 bases and J lost 0 bases. Per germline, CDR1 MDHEN and CDR2 SYDVKM. CDR3 length: 16 amino acids. Measured with immunoSEQ multiplex PCR; TCRdb has only the in-frame clones, and not every one. The sample shows about 5,000 clones, over 20% of them seen only once. This clone has more than one count but fewer than ten. This sample's treatment: randomized to nivolumab then ipilimumab (arm A) or the reverse (arm B). The clonotype comes from a human donor with melanoma. V and J are TRBV28 and TRBJ2-4; 10 bases map to TRBD1. Material: tumor tissue (inferred from file names), obtained from a patient given nivolumab and ipilimumab in sequence. DNA of the CDR3: TGTGCCAGCAGTTCGGACAGGGGGGGAGCCAAAAACATTCAGTACTTC. This gives the protein CASSSDRGGAKNIQYF.